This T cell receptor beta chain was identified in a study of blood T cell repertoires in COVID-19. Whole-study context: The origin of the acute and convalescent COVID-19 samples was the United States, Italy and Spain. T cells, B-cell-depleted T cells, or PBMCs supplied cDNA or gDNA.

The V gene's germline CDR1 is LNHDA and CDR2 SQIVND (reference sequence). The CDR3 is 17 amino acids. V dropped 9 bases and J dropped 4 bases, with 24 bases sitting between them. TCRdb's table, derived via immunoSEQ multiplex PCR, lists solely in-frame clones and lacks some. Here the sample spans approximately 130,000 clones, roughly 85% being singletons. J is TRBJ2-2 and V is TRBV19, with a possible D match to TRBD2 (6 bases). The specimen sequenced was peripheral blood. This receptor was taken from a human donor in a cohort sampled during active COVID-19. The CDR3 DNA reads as TGTGCCAGCTCGGGGATAGCGGCCGTCTTAGGCACCGGGGAGCTGTTTTTT. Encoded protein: CASSGIAAVLGTGELFF.